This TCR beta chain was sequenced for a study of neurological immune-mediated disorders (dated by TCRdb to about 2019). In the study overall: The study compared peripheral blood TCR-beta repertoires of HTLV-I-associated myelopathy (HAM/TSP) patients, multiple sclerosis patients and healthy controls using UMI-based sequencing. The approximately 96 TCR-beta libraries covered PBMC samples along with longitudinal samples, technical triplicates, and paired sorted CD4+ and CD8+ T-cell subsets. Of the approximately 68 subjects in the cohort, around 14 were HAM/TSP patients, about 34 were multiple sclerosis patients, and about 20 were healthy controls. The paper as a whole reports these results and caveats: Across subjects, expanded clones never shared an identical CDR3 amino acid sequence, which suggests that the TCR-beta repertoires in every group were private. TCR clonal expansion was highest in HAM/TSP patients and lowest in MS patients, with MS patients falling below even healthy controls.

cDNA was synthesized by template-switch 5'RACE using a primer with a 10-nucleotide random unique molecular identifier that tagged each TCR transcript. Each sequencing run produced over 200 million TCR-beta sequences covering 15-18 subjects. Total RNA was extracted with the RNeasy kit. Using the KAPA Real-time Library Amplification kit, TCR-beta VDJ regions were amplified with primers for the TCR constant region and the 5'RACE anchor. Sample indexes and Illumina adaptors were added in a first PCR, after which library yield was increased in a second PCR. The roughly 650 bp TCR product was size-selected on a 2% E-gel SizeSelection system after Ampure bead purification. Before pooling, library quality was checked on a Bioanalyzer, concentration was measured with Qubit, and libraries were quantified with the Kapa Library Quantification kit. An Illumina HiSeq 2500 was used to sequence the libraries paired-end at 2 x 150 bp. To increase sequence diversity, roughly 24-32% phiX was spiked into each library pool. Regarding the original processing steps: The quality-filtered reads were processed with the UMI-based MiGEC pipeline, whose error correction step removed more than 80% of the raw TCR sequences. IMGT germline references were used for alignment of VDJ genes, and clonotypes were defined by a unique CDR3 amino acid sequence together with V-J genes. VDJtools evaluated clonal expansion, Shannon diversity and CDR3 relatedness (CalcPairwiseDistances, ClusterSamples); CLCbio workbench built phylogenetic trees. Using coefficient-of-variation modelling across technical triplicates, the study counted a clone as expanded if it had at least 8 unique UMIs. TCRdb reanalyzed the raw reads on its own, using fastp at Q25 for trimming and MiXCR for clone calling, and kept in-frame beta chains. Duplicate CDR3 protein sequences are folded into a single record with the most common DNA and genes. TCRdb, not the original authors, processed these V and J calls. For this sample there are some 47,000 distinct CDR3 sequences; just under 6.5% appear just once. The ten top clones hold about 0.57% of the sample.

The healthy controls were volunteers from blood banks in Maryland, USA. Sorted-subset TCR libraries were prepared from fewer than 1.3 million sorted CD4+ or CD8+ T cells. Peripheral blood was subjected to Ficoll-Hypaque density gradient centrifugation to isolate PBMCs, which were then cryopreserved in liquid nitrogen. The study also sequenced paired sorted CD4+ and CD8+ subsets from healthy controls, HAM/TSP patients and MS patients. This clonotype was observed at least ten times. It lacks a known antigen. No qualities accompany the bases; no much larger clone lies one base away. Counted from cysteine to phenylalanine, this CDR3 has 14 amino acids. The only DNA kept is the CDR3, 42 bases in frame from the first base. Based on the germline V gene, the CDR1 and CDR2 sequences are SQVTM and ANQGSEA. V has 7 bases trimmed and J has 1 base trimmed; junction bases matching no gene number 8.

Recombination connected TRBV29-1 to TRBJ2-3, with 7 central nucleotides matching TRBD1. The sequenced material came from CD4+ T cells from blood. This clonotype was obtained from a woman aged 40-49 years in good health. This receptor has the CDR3 CSADGQGGTDTQYF. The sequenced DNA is TGCAGCGCGGACGGGCAGGGGGGCACAGATACGCAGTATTTT.